This TCR beta chain was sequenced for a study of blood T cell repertoires in COVID-19. Turning to the study itself: Collection of acute and convalescent COVID-19 samples took place in the United States, Italy and Spain. Sample material is recorded as cDNA or gDNA derived from T cells, B-cell-depleted T cells, or PBMCs.

CDR3 length equals 14 residues. The germline V and J ends were trimmed by 4 bases and 7 bases, with 17 bases remaining between them. Germline V gives CDR1 MNHEY, CDR2 SVGEGT. As handled by the study authors: How many nucleated cells were present was estimated from reference gene primer amplification. Assay used: immunoSEQ multiplex PCR; TCRdb lists only in-frame clones, some missing. D and trimming were read from the DNA, whereas the V and J calls and clone size are those reported in that table. The table shows about 160,000 clones, with approximately 79% occurring only once. The rearrangement joins TRBV6-2 or TRBV6-3 to TRBJ2-7; maybe TRBD2 (7 bases). The receptor was isolated from a woman at least 80 years old with acute or convalescent COVID-19. The sequenced sample consisted of peripheral blood. The CDR3 nucleotides read TGTGCCAGCAGTTTCTCACGGGGGGCAAGTGAGCAGTACTTC. Protein: CASSFSRGASEQYF.